These 2 T cell receptor beta chains came from one sample sequenced in a study of T cell responses to AZD1222 COVID-19 vaccine. Repertoires were generated with immunoSEQ multiplex PCR, while TCRdb's copy carries only in-frame clones and drops some. The profile shows approximately 200,000 clones, around 93% of them singletons. The sample consisted of peripheral blood, taken on day 0 of AZD1222 vaccination. These receptor sequences come from an adult in good health.

V gene TRBV19 combines with J gene TRBJ1-1; TRBD1 is a possible D gene (6 bases). The germline gives CDR1 LNHDA, CDR2 SQIVND (reference sequence). Trimming shortened V by 4 bases and J by 1 base, and 13 bases separated the two germline ends. This CDR3 has 15 residues. CDR3 DNA: TGTGCCAGTAGTAAAAGGACAGTGGGGAACACTGAAGCTTTCTTT. It yields the protein CASSKRTVGNTEAFF.

The J gene is TRBJ2-7, the V gene TRBV28, with D perhaps given as TRBD1 or TRBD2 (5 bases each). Trimming removed 2 bases from V and 0 bases from J, with 23 bases in between. The CDR3 consists of 19 residues. Per germline, CDR1 MDHEN and CDR2 SYDVKM. CDR3 sequence (DNA): TGTGCCAGCAGTTTAAACACCCGGGACGGGACGGCCCACTCCTACGAGCAGTACTTC. It codes for CASSLNTRDGTAHSYEQYF.